This T cell receptor (beta chain) was profiled in a study of Ad26.COV2.S vaccination and SARS-CoV-2 variants. Study context: The trial was COV1001 and the donor's arm was Ad26.COV2.S. The authors gave Ad26.COV2.S intramuscularly, either once or twice 56 days apart. General study points: An underestimation of total T cell responses may have resulted from the TCR breadth and depth analyses. Comparable non-spike TCR breadth was observed in vaccine and placebo recipients.

The CDR3 is made up of 17 amino acids. Germline CDR1 MNHEY, CDR2 SMNVEV (reference sequence). V lost 10 bases and J 7 bases, leaving 31 bases between the germline ends. Treatment of the sample: around 19 received Ad26.COV2.S at low or high dose, single or two shots; 5 received placebo; per-sample allocation not given. Samples came from day 63 after the first vaccine or placebo injection. About this clone: No antigen is known for it.

Using immunoSEQ multiplex PCR, the repertoire was profiled, and TCRdb retains in-frame clones only, with some absent. The data hold around 450,000 clones, with roughly 87% observed a single time. The receptor was derived from a person aged 18-60 years who received the Ad26.COV2.S COVID-19 vaccine or a placebo. The chain couples TRBV27 to TRBJ2-5; D might be TRBD1 (6 bases). The sequencing here drew on peripheral blood, taken in a trial of Ad26.COV2.S vaccine versus placebo. The CDR3 DNA follows: TGTGCCACCCGAAGTTCGGAGAGACAGGAACCTTCGGGGACCCAGTACTTC. This codes for CATRSSERQEPSGTQYF.